The 30 T cell receptor beta chains reported below all come from one sample, sequenced in a study of shared clonotypes between healthy human individuals. Selected positively for CCR7 and CD45RO-negative, naive CD8 cells excluded terminally differentiated effector memory CD45RA+ cells. Clones were sequenced by immunoSEQ multiplex PCR, and TCRdb holds only the in-frame ones, with some missing. The data hold some 2.1 million clones, with about 95% observed a single time. The specimen was naive CD8+ T cells sorted from blood. All receptors come from a man aged 18 to 30 in good health.

This chain links TRBV6-1 with TRBJ2-7, with 8 bases aligning to TRBD1. CDR1 is MNHNS and CDR2 is SASEGT in the germline V gene. The CDR3 spans 12 residues. V lost 7 bases to trimming and J lost 5 bases; unmatched junction nucleotides: 4. This CDR3 reads CASTGGPHEQYF. The CDR3 region has the DNA TGTGCCAGCACAGGGGGCCCCCACGAGCAGTACTTC.

The rearrangement links TRBV7-8 to TRBJ2-1; D remains ambiguous. The germline V gene has CDR1 SGHVS and CDR2 FQNEAQ. V was pared by 3 bases and J by 2 bases, with 11 bases between. This CDR3 is 15 amino acids long. CDR3 nucleotides: TGTGCCAGCAGCTTGGGGATTGGGACCTACAATGAGCAGTTCTTC. This translates into CASSLGIGTYNEQFF.

Concerning this clone itself: The sample has other DNA sequences that encode this CDR3 too. The chain carries TRBV18 and TRBJ1-2; D is unclear. Trimming shortened V by 0 bases and J by 4 bases, and 12 bases separated the two germline ends. Germline assignment: CDR1 KGHSH and CDR2 LQKENI. CDR3 length: 15 amino acids. CDR3 loop: CASSPPSNAPYGYTF. CDR3 in DNA: TGTGCCAGCTCACCACCGTCCAACGCTCCCTATGGCTACACCTTC.

The chain recombines TRBV7-9 with TRBJ2-2, with D unresolved. Germline-derived CDR1 and CDR2 are SEHNR and FQNEAQ (reference sequence). This CDR3 has 15 amino acids. V was clipped by 5 bases and J by 7 bases, with 17 bases between them. The CDR3, as DNA: TGTGCCAGCAGCCCGACGGCCGGGTATCACGGGGAGCTGTTTTTT. Encoded protein: CASSPTAGYHGELFF.

The rearrangement joins TRBV27 to TRBJ2-1; perhaps TRBD2 as D (5 bases). This CDR3 is built from 17 residues. Trimming pared 6 bases from V and 4 bases from J, leaving 22 bases between. CDR1 is MNHEY and CDR2 is SMNVEV in the germline V gene (reference sequence). The CDR3 loop reads CASSQKDSSWTYNEQFF. CDR3 DNA sequence: TGTGCCAGCAGCCAAAAGGATTCGAGTTGGACTTACAATGAGCAGTTCTTC.

The rearrangement joins TRBV21-1 to TRBJ2-7; TRBD1 is the table's D call, not checked against the DNA. TRBV21-1 is a pseudogene segment. The length of the CDR3 is 14 residues. The CDR3 nucleotides are TGTGCCAGCAGCAAGGACAGGCGGGATTACGAGCAGTACTTC. It translates to CASSKDRRDYEQYF.

The chain joins TRBV5-6 to TRBJ1-6, with 7 bases matching TRBD1. Trimming at V came to 2 bases and at J to 10 bases, leaving 6 bases not matched to a gene. CDR1 and CDR2 (germline): SGHDT, YYEEEE. The CDR3 contains 14 residues. For the CDR3, the DNA is TGTGCCAGCAGCTTCGGCAGGGGGGGCTCACCCCTCCACTTT. It translates to CASSFGRGGSPLHF. Full variable domain (rest looked up from reference TRBV5-6 and TRBJ1-6): DAGVTQSPTHLIKTRGQQVTLRCSPKSGHDTVSWYQQALGQGPQFIFQYYEEEERQRGNFPDRFSGHQFPNYSSELNVNALLLGDSALYLCASSFGRGGSPLHFGNGTRLTVT.

This clone was counted once. At the DNA level, this CDR3 is encoded by other sequences in the same sample as well. V and J are TRBV28 and TRBJ2-2; TRBD2 aligns across 7 bases. This CDR3 is 14 amino acids long. With V trimmed by 6 bases and J by 5 bases, 6 bases remained unmatched. Germline V lookup: CDR1 MDHEN, CDR2 SYDVKM. CDR3 DNA: TGTGCCAGCAGCCTTAGCGGGTCTACCGGGGAGCTGTTTTTT. This gives the protein CASSLSGSTGELFF. The variable domain in full, completed from reference TRBV28 and TRBJ2-2, reads DVKVTQSSRYLVKRTGEKVFLECVQDMDHENMFWYRQDPGLGLRLIYFSYDVKMKEKGDIPEGYSVSREKKERFSLILESASTNQTSMYLCASSLSGSTGELFFGEGSRLTVL.

This sequence joins TRBV13 and TRBJ1-2; D is possibly TRBD1 (6 bases). Germline lookup yields CDR1 PRHDT and CDR2 FYEKMQ (reference sequence). Trimming pared 0 bases from V and 6 bases from J, leaving 11 bases between. There are 14 residues in the CDR3. The CDR3 sequence is CASSLGGGLDGYTF. Here the CDR3 DNA reads TGTGCCAGCAGCTTAGGAGGGGGATTGGATGGCTACACCTTC.

CDR3 bases: TGTGCCAGCAGTACAGGACAGCACACTGAAGCTTTCTTT. Protein product: CASSTGQHTEAFF. The chain combines TRBV6-1 with TRBJ1-1; a weak D match, TRBD1 (6 bases). V lost 5 bases and J 3 bases, leaving 10 bases between the germline ends. The length of the CDR3 is 13 residues. The germline gives CDR1 MNHNS, CDR2 SASEGT.

V is TRBV6-1 and J is TRBJ2-7, with D uncertain. CDR1 is MNHNS, CDR2 SASEGT, per germline. The CDR3 runs to 13 residues. V lost 2 bases and J 2 bases, leaving 7 bases between the germline ends. The CDR3 is CASSETTPYEQYF. The CDR3 region has the DNA TGTGCCAGCAGTGAAACGACCCCCTACGAGCAGTACTTC.

The V call is TRBV29-1, the J call TRBJ2-1; D may be TRBD2 (6 bases). V was clipped by 5 bases and J by 2 bases, with 10 bases between them. The CDR3 totals 13 residues. Germline CDR1 SQVTM, CDR2 ANQGSEA. The CDR3 DNA reads as TGCAGCGTTCTTCGCGGGACCTACAATGAGCAGTTCTTC. It yields the protein CSVLRGTYNEQFF.

A remark on this clone: Other DNA sequences from this sample encode an identical CDR3 as well. The CDR3 loop reads CAWSYNEKLFF. The CDR3 nucleotides are TGTGCCTGGAGCTATAATGAAAAACTGTTTTTT. V is TRBV30 and J is TRBJ1-4; D is unclear. CDR1 and CDR2 from the germline V gene are GTSNPN and SVGIG (reference sequence). Trimming took off 3 bases at V and 4 bases at J, with 3 bases between the two ends. The CDR3 is made up of 11 amino acids.

As for this clone: At the DNA level, this CDR3 is encoded by other sequences in the same sample as well. The chain uses TRBV7-9 and TRBJ1-6, with 7 bases identical to TRBD1. V was clipped by 1 base and J by 5 bases; unmatched bases: 2. Germline V gives CDR1 SEHNR, CDR2 FQNEAQ (reference sequence). The CDR3 totals 15 residues. In DNA form, the CDR3 reads TGTGCCAGCAGCTTAGTACAGGGGAATAATTCACCCCTCCACTTT. Translation gives CASSLVQGNNSPLHF.

The chain couples TRBV6-1 to TRBJ2-3; 9 positions match TRBD1. CDR3 length: 16 residues. J lost 4 bases, V lost 4 bases, and 9 bases had no gene match. Germline CDR1 and CDR2: MNHNS and SASEGT. As DNA, the CDR3 is TGTGCCAGCAGTGGATATGGACAGGGGCGAGCAGATACGCAGTATTTT. Its protein product is CASSGYGQGRADTQYF.

The chain links TRBV28 to TRBJ2-1; 8 bases line up with TRBD1. V lost 9 bases, J lost 3 bases, and 10 bases stayed unmatched. Germline CDR1 reads MDHEN; CDR2 reads SYDVKM. The CDR3 extends over 15 amino acids. CDR3 in amino acids: CASLETGAVYNEQFF. DNA for the CDR3: TGTGCCAGTCTGGAGACAGGGGCGGTCTACAATGAGCAGTTCTTC.

CDR3 DNA: TGTGCCAGCAGTTACGGGACTAGCTTCTACGAGCAGTACTTC. Translation gives CASSYGTSFYEQYF. The chain carries TRBV6-6 and TRBJ2-7, with TRBD2 matching over 9 bases. This CDR3 spans 14 amino acids. Germline V CDR1 and CDR2: MNHNY, SVGAGI (reference sequence). The V and J ends lost 2 bases and 3 bases, in that order; junction bases with no gene match: 2.

This CDR3 is CASSPWDRDEQYF. The CDR3 nucleotides are TGTGCCAGTAGTCCCTGGGACAGAGACGAGCAGTACTTC. The chain is built from TRBV19 and TRBJ2-7; 7 nucleotides agree with TRBD1. J was trimmed by 5 bases and V by 5 bases; bases with no gene match: 6. This CDR3 has 13 amino acids. Germline V gene data show CDR1 as LNHDA and CDR2 as SQIVND (reference sequence). Full variable domain (outside the CDR3, taken from reference TRBV19 and TRBJ2-7): DGGITQSPKYLFRKEGQNVTLSCEQNLNHDAMYWYRQDPGQGLRLIYYSQIVNDFQKGDIAEGYSVSREKKESFPLTVTSAQKNPTAFYLCASSPWDRDEQYFGPGTRLTVT.

As DNA, the CDR3 is TGTGCCAGCAGCTTAGTGGACCCGCCCCTCTCCTACGAGCAGTACTTC. Protein sequence: CASSLVDPPLSYEQYF. This chain joins TRBV7-8 and TRBJ2-7, with D uncertain. This CDR3 contains 16 residues. Germline CDR1 reads SGHVS; CDR2 reads FQNEAQ. V lost 1 base and J 0 bases, leaving 13 bases between the germline ends.

This clone occurred a few times. Other DNA sequences within the sample encode an identical CDR3. In DNA, the CDR3 is TGTGCCAGCAGCTTGCGGGGGAACACTGAAGCTTTCTTT. Its protein product is CASSLRGNTEAFF. The V gene is TRBV5-4, the J gene TRBJ1-1; D not resolved. Trimming shortened V by 1 base and J by 1 base, and 5 bases separated the two germline ends. The CDR3 extends over 13 amino acids. Germline V lookup: CDR1 SGHNT, CDR2 YYREEE (reference sequence).

The genes are TRBV7-9 and TRBJ1-2, with no clear D. This CDR3 has 12 amino acids. Per germline, CDR1 SEHNR and CDR2 FQNEAQ (reference sequence). Trimming left V 7 bases short and J 2 bases short, with 8 bases between. In nucleotides, the CDR3 is TGTGCCAGCATACAAGGAAACTATGGCTACACCTTC. It is translated as CASIQGNYGYTF.

This clone occurred once. The V and J genes are TRBV30 and TRBJ2-3; the match to TRBD2 covers 9 bases. V shed 0 bases and J 4 bases; nucleotides not matched to a gene: 5. Germline V gene lookup returns CDR1 GTSNPN and CDR2 SVGIG (reference sequence). CDR3 length equals 15 residues. DNA of the CDR3: TGTGCCTGGAGTGTGCTAGCGGGATGGTCAGATACGCAGTATTTT. Its protein is CAWSVLAGWSDTQYF.

The chain combines TRBV27 with TRBJ2-7, with D perhaps TRBD1 (9 bases). Germline loops: CDR1 MNHEY, CDR2 SMNVEV (reference sequence). V dropped 4 bases and J dropped 0 bases, with 16 bases sitting between them. The CDR3 has 16 residues. This CDR3 reads CASSSRGGQGSYEQYF. The CDR3 DNA reads as TGTGCCAGCAGTTCCCGGGGGGGACAGGGCTCCTACGAGCAGTACTTC.

The rearrangement uses TRBV28 and TRBJ2-2, with D perhaps assigned TRBD1 or TRBD2 (5 bases each). This CDR3 is 15 amino acids long. Deletions cut 6 bases from V and 2 bases from J, with 13 bases between. Per germline, CDR1 MDHEN and CDR2 SYDVKM. The CDR3: CASRIGTDNTGELFF. The CDR3 region has the DNA TGTGCCAGCAGAATCGGGACGGACAACACCGGGGAGCTGTTTTTT.

This rearrangement joins TRBV2 to TRBJ2-5, with 10 bases fitting TRBD1. Germline lookup yields CDR1 SNHLY and CDR2 FYNNEI. Trimming removed 6 bases from V and 6 bases from J; junction bases left unmatched: 16. The CDR3 totals 17 residues. CDR3 residues: CASSPTGDRGGRKTQYF. Written as DNA, the CDR3 is TGTGCCAGCAGCCCCACGGGGGACAGGGGAGGTAGGAAGACCCAGTACTTC.

The chain has TRBV5-1 and TRBJ2-5; TRBD2 aligns across 15 bases. This CDR3 region has 19 residues. V gave up 4 bases and J gave up 4 bases; unmatched junction bases: 14. Germline CDR1 SGHRS, CDR2 YFSETQ. The CDR3 DNA sequence: TGCGCCAGCAGCCCCGGACTAGCGGGAGGGCCGTGGGTGTCAGAGACCCAGTACTTC. Translation gives CASSPGLAGGPWVSETQYF.

The V call is TRBV9, the J call TRBJ1-6; 9 bases fit TRBD1. V dropped 4 bases and J dropped 0; count of bases not matched to a gene: 5. The germline V gene encodes CDR1 SGDLS and CDR2 YYNGEE. This CDR3 has 17 residues. The CDR3 nucleotides are TGTGCCAGCAGCCCTCGGGACAGGGTCTCCTATAATTCACCCCTCCACTTT. This sequence encodes CASSPRDRVSYNSPLHF.

A few counts support this clone. This chain uses TRBV19 with TRBJ2-7, with 7 bases matching TRBD1. CDR3 length: 13 residues. V lost 4 bases, J lost 5 bases, and 5 bases stayed unmatched. The germline V gene encodes CDR1 LNHDA and CDR2 SQIVND (reference sequence). The CDR3 reads CASSTRTGNEQYF. In nucleotides, the CDR3 is TGTGCCAGTAGTACCAGGACAGGTAACGAGCAGTACTTC.

The V call is TRBV6-5, the J call TRBJ2-7, with D tentatively TRBD1 or TRBD2 (6 bases each). In germline, CDR1 is MNHEY, CDR2 SVGAGI. The CDR3 has 14 residues. The ends were cut back, 10 bases at V and 4 bases at J, with 20 bases in the middle. CDR3 sequence (DNA): TGTGCCACCACCCCGGGGGCGGGGATGTACGAGCAGTACTTC. This gives the protein CATTPGAGMYEQYF.

J is TRBJ2-1 and V is TRBV9; D tentatively reads TRBD1 or TRBD2 (5 bases each). V lost 5 bases, J lost 9 bases, and 12 bases lay in between. The CDR3 length is 12 residues. The germline V gene has CDR1 SGDLS and CDR2 YYNGEE. The CDR3 DNA reads as TGTGCCAGCAGAGAGGGGACCGGTGAGCAGTTCTTC. It yields the protein CASREGTGEQFF.